The clone carrying this T cell receptor (beta chain) was seen more than once but under ten times. Its antigen remains unidentified. The sample originates from a study of response to subunit inactivated influenza vaccine. Trimming cost V 5 bases and J 3 bases; bases outside gene matches: 10. Germline assignment: CDR1 SGHTA and CDR2 FQGNSA. The CDR3 covers 16 residues. Using its own MiXCR run on the RT-PCR reads, TCRdb lists one record per CDR3 protein. This table has more than 550,000 distinct CDR3 sequences, 12% appearing once. Whole-study findings and limits: The study's authors posited that every seasonal influenza vaccination enlists few new T cells.

This chain joins TRBV7-2 and TRBJ2-7; 10 bases agree with TRBD2. The receptor was derived from a man aged 50-60 years who received an inactivated influenza vaccine. The sequencing here drew on PBMCs from blood, taken on the day of vaccination. CDR3 amino acids: CASSQDPGLAYYEQYF. CDR3 bases: TGTGCCAGCAGCCAGGACCCGGGACTAGCGTACTACGAGCAGTACTTC.